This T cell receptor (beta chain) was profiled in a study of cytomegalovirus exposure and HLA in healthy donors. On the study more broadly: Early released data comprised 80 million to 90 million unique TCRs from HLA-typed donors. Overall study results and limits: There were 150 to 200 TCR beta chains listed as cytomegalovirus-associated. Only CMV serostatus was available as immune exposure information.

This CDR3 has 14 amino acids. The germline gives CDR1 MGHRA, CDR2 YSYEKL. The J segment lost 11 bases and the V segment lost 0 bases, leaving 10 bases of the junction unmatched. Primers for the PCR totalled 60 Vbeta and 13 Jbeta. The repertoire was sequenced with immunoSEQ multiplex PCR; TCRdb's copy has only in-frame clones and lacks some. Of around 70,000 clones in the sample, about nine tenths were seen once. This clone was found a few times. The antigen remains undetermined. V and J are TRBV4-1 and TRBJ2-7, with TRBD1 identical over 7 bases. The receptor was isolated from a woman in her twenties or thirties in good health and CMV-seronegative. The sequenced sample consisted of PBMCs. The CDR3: CASSQDLNDRAEYF. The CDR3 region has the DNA TGCGCCAGCAGCCAAGATCTAAACGACAGGGCGGAGTACTTC.